This paragraph reports one T cell receptor beta chain. As yet, its antigen is unknown. This specimen comes from a study of OX40 agonist ivuxolimab in advanced cancers. The overall study: Ivuxolimab, which patients received intravenously every 2 weeks, was dosed at 0.01 to 10 mg/kg. Participants, 75% to 90% male, averaged around 60 years of age, ranging from about 23 to 90. Antecedent anti-PD-1, anti-PD-L1 or anti-CTLA-4 therapy was permissible, with over 35% having received some. Study findings and constraints: Relatively little clonal expansion, among the lowest observed, appeared in partial responders at 0.1-3.0 mg/kg.

TCRdb's copy holds only in-frame clones and misses some; the assay was immunoSEQ multiplex PCR. Altogether fewer than 95,000 clones are present, approximately 90% being singletons, with the ten largest covering around 0.86%. The V and J ends lost 1 base and 0 bases respectively, with 10 bases between them. CDR3 length: 16 amino acids. CDR1 and CDR2 (germline): SGHNT, YENEEA. This TCR was recovered from an adult with an advanced solid tumor such as melanoma, head and neck, liver or kidney cancer. The sequencing used CD4+ or CD8+ T cells sorted from blood, collected in a trial of the OX40 agonist ivuxolimab. The chain employs TRBV11-3 and TRBJ1-3; the D is unclear. The CDR3: CASSLGGVSSGNTIYF. In nucleotides, the CDR3 is TGTGCCAGCAGCTTAGGCGGGGTGAGCTCTGGAAACACCATATATTTT. The whole variable domain, filled in from reference TRBV11-3 and TRBJ1-3, reads EAGVVQSPRYKIIEKKQPVAFWCNPISGHNTLYWYLQNLGQGPELLIRYENEEAVDDSQLPKDRFSAERLKGVDSTLKIQPAELGDSAVYLCASSLGGVSSGNTIYFGEGSWLTVV.